The clone carrying this T cell receptor (beta chain) was detected only a few times. The antigen is undetermined. Treatment denoted: approximately 9-day PBMC culture with coronavirus spike peptide pools or control peptides (ViraFEST assay). The CDR3 contains 13 residues. Germline V gene lookup returns CDR1 SGHNT and CDR2 YENEEA. V trimming: 3 bases; J trimming: 4 bases; junction bases outside the gene matches: 1. Cultured CD4+ T cell DNA was sequenced using the Oncomine TCR Beta short-read assay. One entry per CDR3 protein results from TCRdb running MiXCR on the PCR reads. The sample includes over 25,000 distinct CDR3 sequences, roughly 57% of them seen just once. This record comes from a study of vaccination and CD4 T cells after COVID-19. The wider study: Researchers treated cells with overlapping spike peptides taken from SARS-CoV-2, HCoV-NL63, HCoV-OC43 and HCoV-229E.

This sequence was found in a human donor who received a COVID-19 vaccine. The chain recombines TRBV11-3 with TRBJ1-1; TRBD1 aligns across 8 bases. The sample here was CD4+ T cells from blood, cultured in vitro, taken after SARS-CoV-2 vaccination. For the CDR3, the DNA is TGTGCCAGCAGCTTCGACAGGGGCACTGAAGCTTTCTTT. Its translation is CASSFDRGTEAFF.